This T cell receptor (beta chain) originates from a study of Tregs in tolerant kidney transplant recipients. Broader study findings: Nucleotide sequences could not be compared across some patients' samples due to primer changes. In tolerant patients, donor-specific Tregs outgrew total Tregs, suggesting antigen-driven expansion.

With regard to this clone: The target antigen is unknown. The junction departs from the called germline gene at one end, perhaps through a read error. The CDR3 end is not reached by the read, which stops 3 residues before it; the germline J gene fills it in. This sample also contains other DNA sequences that code for the same CDR3.

The CDR3 runs 12 residues. Germline V lookup: CDR1 SEHNR, CDR2 FQNEAQ (reference sequence). Using immunoSEQ multiplex PCR, the repertoire was profiled, and TCRdb retains in-frame clones only, with some absent. The sample shows tens of thousands of clones, and around 0.88% sits with its ten largest clones. The sequence came from a human donor who received a combined kidney and bone marrow transplant. The rearrangement links TRBV7-9 to TRBJ2-1; maybe TRBD2 (5 bases). The sample was CD4+ T cells from blood, taken before the transplant. CDR3 region: CASSPTGFEQFF. Partial CDR3 DNA: TGCGCCAGCAGCCCGACGGGGTTTGAG.